This T cell receptor (beta chain) emerged from a study of blood T cell repertoires in COVID-19. Study-wide background: COVID-19 samples, acute and convalescent, were from the United States, Italy and Spain. T cells, B-cell-depleted T cells, or PBMCs provided the cDNA or gDNA that served as material.

This CDR3 contains 20 residues. Between the trimmed V and J ends, which lost 6 bases and 0 bases, there was a span of 28 bases. CDR1 and CDR2 (germline): MNHEY, SVGEGT. In the original processing: Amplification from reference gene primers served as the basis for estimated nucleated cell counts. Some clones are missing from TCRdb's copy, which holds only in-frame ones; the method was immunoSEQ multiplex PCR. From that table come the V and J calls and clone size; the DNA was used to work out D and trimming. Among roughly 76,000 clones listed, more than 75% were seen once. This clone came up a few times.

The sequencing input was peripheral blood. This TCR came from a man aged 45-65 years with acute or convalescent COVID-19. The rearrangement links TRBV6-2 or TRBV6-3 to TRBJ2-3, with unresolved D. CDR3 in DNA: TGTGCCAGCAGCTCCCCAGCGCTGTCGAGAATACGATCTAGCACAGATACGCAGTATTTT. Its translation is CASSSPALSRIRSSTDTQYF.